This is a list of T cell receptor beta chains from one sample in a study of blood T cell repertoires in COVID-19. TCRdb's copy holds only in-frame clones and misses some; the assay was immunoSEQ multiplex PCR. The profile covers about 210,000 clones, with 82% appearing a single time and over 9.5% taken by the ten largest. The source material was peripheral blood. These receptors were collected from a woman aged 35 to 49 with acute or convalescent COVID-19. Each CDR3 is given with its conserved first and last residue. The D gene is left open where the match is weak. Clone size is given for some rows only: seen once, a few or many times, or a class if the clone is expanded.

J gene | V gene | clone size | D gene | CDR3 DNA | CDR3 protein
TRBJ2-1 | TRBV11-3 | many | TRBD2 | TGTGCCAGCAGCGTAGAGGAGCGGGGGGGCGTCAATGAGCAGTTCTTC | CASSVEERGGVNEQFF
TRBJ1-2 | TRBV5-4 | - | - | TGTGCCAGCAGCCCGAGGAACGGTGGCTACACCTTC | CASSPRNGGYTF
TRBJ2-7 | TRBV28 | - | - | TGTGCCAGCAGTTTAGCGAGGGTCTCCTACGAGCAGTACTTC | CASSLARVSYEQYF
TRBJ2-1 | TRBV10-3 | - | TRBD2 | TGTGCCATCAGTGAGTCAAAGCGGGAGGGCTACAATGAGCAGTTCTTC | CAISESKREGYNEQFF
TRBJ2-7 | TRBV19 | few | TRBD2 | TGTGCCAGTAGTATTGCACCTGAGGGTAGCGGGAGGAACGACGAGCAGTACTTC | CASSIAPEGSGRNDEQYF
TRBJ2-1 | TRBV27 | - | - | TGTGCCAGCAGTCCCCCTGGCCCCCCCTCCAGGGAGCAGTTCTTC | CASSPPGPPSREQFF
TRBJ1-1 | TRBV19 | - | - | TGTGCCAGTAGTATAGACAGGGGAACTGAAGCTTTCTTT | CASSIDRGTEAFF
TRBJ2-3 | TRBV5-8 | - | - | TGTGCCAGCAGCTTGGGGGCGGCGGGGGCCCTCGGTACGCAGTATTTT | CASSLGAAGALGTQYF
TRBJ2-7 | TRBV7-2 | once | TRBD2 | TGTGCCAGCAGCCCGACTAGCGGGACGTACGAGCAGTACTTC | CASSPTSGTYEQYF
TRBJ2-7 | TRBV5-1 | - | TRBD2 | TGCGCCAGCAGCCCGGGACTAGCGGGGGGTCTTCTACGGGAGCAGTACTTC | CASSPGLAGGLLREQYF
TRBJ2-7 | TRBV9 | - | - | TGTGCCAGCAGCGTAGGACGGGGGACAGTCTACGAGCAGTACTTC | CASSVGRGTVYEQYF
TRBJ2-3 | TRBV7-3 | - | - | TGTGCCAGCAGTGCCCGGCCTAGTCCCCCTAGCACAGATACGCAGTATTTT | CASSARPSPPSTDTQYF
TRBJ1-2 | TRBV19 | - | TRBD1 | TGTGCCAGTAGCCGGGACAGGGGCACGGAAGGCTACACCTTC | CASSRDRGTEGYTF
TRBJ2-7 | TRBV11-2 | - | TRBD1 | TGTGCCAGCAGCAGCTCTTGGGACAGCAGTCTCTCCTACGAGCAGTACTTC | CASSSSWDSSLSYEQYF
TRBJ1-2 | TRBV2 | once | TRBD1 | TGTGCCAGCAGTCCGGGACAGGGGAACTATGGCTACACCTTC | CASSPGQGNYGYTF
TRBJ1-6 | TRBV5-1 | - | TRBD1 | TGCGCCAGCAGCTGGACAGGGAAGGGTAATTCACCCCTCCACTTT | CASSWTGKGNSPLHF
TRBJ2-2 | TRBV19 | - | TRBD1 | TGTGCCAGTTGGGACAGGGCGAACACCGGGGAGCTGTTTTTT | CASWDRANTGELFF
TRBJ1-2 | TRBV5-1 | - | TRBD1 | TGCGCCAGCAGCTTGGGTCTTTTAGGGACAGGGGCTGGCTATGGCTACACCTTC | CASSLGLLGTGAGYGYTF
TRBJ2-1 | TRBV29-1 | once | TRBD2 | TGCAGCGTTGTCGGGGTAGCGGGGCGTAATGAGCAGTTCTTC | CSVVGVAGRNEQFF
TRBJ1-1 | TRBV12-3/TRBV12-4 | few | - | TGTGCCAGCAGCGAGGGATACGGAGCTTTCTTT | CASSEGYGAFF
TRBJ2-5 | TRBV7-9 | - | - | TGTGCCAGCACCGTGGGGGGGGCAACCCAGTACTTC | CASTVGGATQYF
TRBJ2-5 | TRBV6-4 | - | - | TGTGCCAGCGTGAGCTACCAAGAGACCCAGTACTTC | CASVSYQETQYF
TRBJ2-1 | TRBV6-4 | - | - | TGTGCCAGCAGTGAAACCAGGGCCGGGTACAATGAGCAGTTCTTC | CASSETRAGYNEQFF
TRBJ2-5 | TRBV9 | - | - | TGTGCCAGCAGCGTAGTGGCAGGGCAAGAGACCCAGTACTTC | CASSVVAGQETQYF
TRBJ2-1 | TRBV5-6 | - | - | TGTGCCAGCAGCCTGGTGCCAGCGGCTGAGCAGTTCTTC | CASSLVPAAEQFF
TRBJ2-7 | TRBV12-3/TRBV12-4 | - | - | TGTGCCAGCCGCGGGAACTCCTACGAGCAGTACTTC | CASRGNSYEQYF
TRBJ2-5 | TRBV29-1 | - | TRBD2 | TGCAGCGTTGACGGACTAGCGGGCGGGACCCAGTACTTC | CSVDGLAGGTQYF
TRBJ2-1 | TRBV24-1 | - | TRBD2 | TGTGCCACCAGTGACCGTACGACTAGCCCTCCTTACAATGAGCAGTTCTTC | CATSDRTTSPPYNEQFF
TRBJ2-7 | TRBV30 | - | - | TGTGCCTGGAGTCCCCCGGCGGCACGGAGGGGGCTCGAGCAGTACTTC | CAWSPPAARRGLEQYF
TRBJ2-5 | TRBV4-3 | - | - | TGCGCCAGCAGCCTAGCTCCCGTAATACAAGAGACCCAGTACTTC | CASSLAPVIQETQYF
TRBJ2-7 | TRBV29-1 | - | - | TGCAGCGTTGAAGATCAAGGGGACGAGCAGTACTTC | CSVEDQGDEQYF